This T cell receptor (beta chain) appears in the sequencing data of a study of T cells in Graves' hyperthyroidism and ophthalmopathy. This clonotype came up many times. Its cognate antigen is unknown. This CDR3 has 16 residues. Germline values: CDR1 DFQATT, CDR2 SNEGSKA (reference sequence). Unmatched junction bases numbered 13, after V lost 7 bases and J lost 4 bases. Using RNA transcripts as the source, TCR beta CDR3 regions were amplified. RT-PCR in the first round (using the HTBI primer set) targeted the TCR CDR3. One entry per CDR3 protein, called by TCRdb with MiXCR from the multiplex PCR reads. The repertoire has roughly 350,000 distinct CDR3 sequences, roughly 13% of them found once; the top ten carry approximately 35%. Whole-study results and caveats: The blood repertoire included most of the expanded thyroid clonotypes above 0.001.

Ophthalmopathy cases met thresholds of Clinical Activity Score at least 3, NOSPECS grade at least 4 and duration under 3 months. Using around 10 ml of fresh peripheral blood, PBMCs were prepared. Material: blood. The V gene is TRBV20-1, the J gene TRBJ2-1; 10 bases match TRBD2. The source of this sequence is a woman in her forties with Graves' ophthalmopathy. The CDR3 DNA sequence: TGCAGTGTCCAGAGGGGCTTAGCGGGAGGATACAATGAGCAGTTCTTC. Its protein product is CSVQRGLAGGYNEQFF.